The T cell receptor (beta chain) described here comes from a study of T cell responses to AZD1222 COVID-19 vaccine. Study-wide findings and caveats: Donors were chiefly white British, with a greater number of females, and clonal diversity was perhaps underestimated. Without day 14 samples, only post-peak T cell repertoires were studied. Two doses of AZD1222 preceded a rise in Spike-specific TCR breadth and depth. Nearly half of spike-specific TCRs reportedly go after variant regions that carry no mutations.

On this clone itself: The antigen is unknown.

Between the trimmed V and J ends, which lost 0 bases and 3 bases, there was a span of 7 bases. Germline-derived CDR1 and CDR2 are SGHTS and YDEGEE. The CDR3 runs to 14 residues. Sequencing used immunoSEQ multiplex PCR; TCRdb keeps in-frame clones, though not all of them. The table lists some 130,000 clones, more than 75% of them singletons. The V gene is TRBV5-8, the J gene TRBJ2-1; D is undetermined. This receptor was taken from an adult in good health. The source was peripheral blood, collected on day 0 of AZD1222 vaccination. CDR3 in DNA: TGTGCCAGCAGCTTGGACAGAATCTACAATGAGCAGTTCTTC. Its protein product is CASSLDRIYNEQFF.